The rows below give T cell receptor beta chains drawn from one sample of a study of Ad26.COV2.S vaccination and SARS-CoV-2 variants. Assay: immunoSEQ multiplex PCR; the TCRdb copy retains only in-frame clones and omits some. The repertoire holds around 370,000 clones, with approximately 81% as singletons. The material was peripheral blood, obtained in a trial of Ad26.COV2.S vaccine versus placebo. The receptor source for this set is a person between 18 and 65 years old who received the Ad26.COV2.S COVID-19 vaccine or a placebo. CDR3s include the opening cysteine and the closing phenylalanine or tryptophan. D genes are given only for firm matches. A clone size is listed for some rows: how often the clone was seen (once, few, many), or a class if it is expanded.

V gene	D gene	clone size	J gene	CDR3 protein	CDR3 DNA
TRBV30	TRBD1	NA	TRBJ1-5	CAWSRDRAVGPQHF	TGTGCCTGGAGTCGGGACAGGGCCGTGGGGCCCCAGCATTTT
TRBV3-1/TRBV3-2	TRBD1	NA	TRBJ2-3	CASSHPGGGTDTQYF	TGTGCCAGCAGCCACCCAGGGGGCGGCACAGATACGCAGTATTTT
TRBV5-1	TRBD2	NA	TRBJ2-7	CASSPLAGQNYEQYF	TGCGCCAGCAGCCCTTTAGCGGGACAAAATTACGAGCAGTACTTC
TRBV14	NA	NA	TRBJ1-1	CASTLVQGHWNTEAFF	TGTGCCAGCACCCTTGTACAGGGTCACTGGAACACTGAAGCTTTCTTT
TRBV18	NA	NA	TRBJ1-2	CASSPSADNYGYTF	TGTGCCAGCTCACCCTCTGCGGATAACTATGGCTACACCTTC
TRBV5-1	NA	NA	TRBJ2-7	CASSLSSEKAYEQYF	TGCGCCAGCAGCTTGAGTAGCGAGAAAGCCTACGAGCAGTACTTC
TRBV24-1	NA	NA	TRBJ1-2	CATSDGGEHYGYTF	TGTGCCACCAGTGATGGGGGGGAACACTATGGCTACACCTTC
TRBV19	NA	NA	TRBJ1-5	CASSIGFSGGWSNQPQHF	TGTGCCAGTAGTATAGGTTTTTCCGGGGGCTGGAGCAATCAGCCCCAGCATTTT
TRBV6-5	NA	NA	TRBJ1-5	CASSYPGQPQHF	TGTGCCAGCAGTTACCCTGGGCAGCCCCAGCATTTT
TRBV6-1	NA	NA	TRBJ2-7	CASSEAGGASAYEQYF	TGTGCCAGCAGTGAAGCTGGTGGGGCTAGTGCCTACGAGCAGTACTTC
TRBV6-5	TRBD1	NA	TRBJ1-1	CASRRGLNTEAFF	TGTGCCAGCAGGAGGGGGCTGAACACTGAAGCTTTCTTT
TRBV6-2/TRBV6-3	TRBD2	NA	TRBJ2-1	CASNYPGGKGNEQFF	TGTGCCAGCAATTACCCGGGGGGGAAGGGAAATGAGCAGTTCTTC
TRBV10-3	TRBD2	NA	TRBJ2-1	CAISESASGGNEQFF	TGTGCCATCAGTGAGTCGGCTAGCGGGGGGAATGAGCAGTTCTTC
TRBV12-5	TRBD2	once	TRBJ2-3	CASAQGAGGRGDTQYF	TGTGCTAGTGCCCAGGGAGCGGGGGGCCGGGGAGATACGCAGTATTTT
TRBV19	NA	NA	TRBJ2-3	CASSMLGGRTDTQYF	TGTGCCAGTAGTATGTTGGGGGGCCGTACAGATACGCAGTATTTT
TRBV7-8	NA	once	TRBJ1-1	CASSLGTGYSGPLGVYTEAFF	TGTGCCAGCAGCTTAGGTACAGGGTATTCGGGCCCACTAGGGGTATACACTGAAGCTTTCTTT
TRBV4-1	TRBD1	NA	TRBJ1-1	CASSPAGTGANTEAFF	TGCGCCAGCAGCCCTGCCGGGACAGGGGCGAACACTGAAGCTTTCTTT
TRBV11-3	NA	NA	TRBJ2-5	CASSRNRDQETQYF	TGTGCCAGCAGTCGGAACAGGGACCAAGAGACCCAGTACTTC
TRBV19	NA	NA	TRBJ2-1	CASSIGPATTYNEQFF	TGTGCCAGTAGTATCGGGCCAGCGACTACCTACAATGAGCAGTTCTTC
TRBV19	NA	NA	TRBJ2-3	CASSIGTDSDTQYF	TGTGCCAGTAGTATAGGGACCGATTCAGATACGCAGTATTTT
TRBV7-9	NA	NA	TRBJ1-4	CASSLAQGGEKLFF	TGTGCCAGCAGCTTAGCACAGGGTGGGGAAAAACTGTTTTTT
TRBV25-1	NA	once	TRBJ1-6	CASSEYEPWSPLHF	TGTGCCAGCAGTGAATATGAGCCTTGGTCACCCCTCCACTTT
TRBV5-1	TRBD1	NA	TRBJ2-2	CASSMGDRNTGELFF	TGCGCCAGCAGCATGGGGGACAGGAACACCGGGGAGCTGTTTTTT
TRBV2	NA	NA	TRBJ1-5	CASSEEQGFNQPQHF	TGTGCCAGCAGTGAAGAACAGGGATTCAATCAGCCCCAGCATTTT
TRBV27	TRBD1	NA	TRBJ2-2	CASSLVTGGGGGELFF	TGTGCCAGCAGTTTAGTCACAGGGGGCGGGGGCGGGGAGCTGTTTTTT
TRBV4-1	NA	NA	TRBJ1-2	CASSFGGPAVRYTF	TGCGCCAGCTCGTTCGGGGGTCCCGCCGTCCGCTACACCTTC
TRBV5-5	NA	NA	TRBJ2-3	CASSLAIDRNTQYF	TGTGCCAGCAGCTTGGCCATAGATCGAAATACGCAGTATTTT